A single sample is the source of the 19 T cell receptor beta chains below, sequenced in a study of T cell responses to AZD1222 COVID-19 vaccine. The protocol was immunoSEQ multiplex PCR, while the TCRdb copy is restricted to in-frame clones and leaves out a portion. The data contain 95,000 to 150,000 clones, around 92% of them singletons. The sample was peripheral blood, taken 28 days after the second AZD1222 dose. The origin of the receptors is an adult who received the AZD1222 COVID-19 vaccine.

The gene calls are TRBV5-1 and TRBJ2-1; D gene ambiguous. The germline CDR1 and CDR2 sequences are SGHRS and YFSETQ. The V end was cut by 2 bases, the J end by 6 bases, with 9 bases between. The CDR3 length is 13 residues. The CDR3 DNA sequence: TGCGCCAGCAGCTTATATCCCCTCAATGAGCAGTTCTTC. Translation: CASSLYPLNEQFF.

This chain joins TRBV5-4 and TRBJ2-1; no clear D gene. V dropped 0 bases and J dropped 8 bases, with 12 bases sitting between them. Germline CDR1 and CDR2: SGHNT and YYREEE (reference sequence). This CDR3 is built from 14 residues. The CDR3 DNA is TGTGCCAGCAGCTTGGACTATAACGTCGATGAGCAGTTCTTC. This sequence encodes CASSLDYNVDEQFF.

This clone occurred a few times. This rearrangement joins TRBV5-1 to TRBJ2-7, with unresolved D. Germline CDR1 reads SGHRS; CDR2 reads YFSETQ. The CDR3 totals 13 residues. V was clipped by 3 bases and J by 7 bases, with 14 bases between them. The CDR3 nucleotides read TGCGCCAGCAGCTCGGCTGCAATGGGGGAGCAGTACTTC. Protein: CASSSAAMGEQYF. Filled out from reference TRBV5-1 and TRBJ2-7, the complete variable domain reads KAGVTQTPRYLIKTRGQQVTLSCSPISGHRSVSWYQQTPGQGLQFLFEYFSETQRNKGNFPGRFSGRQFSNSRSEMNVSTLELGDSALYLCASSSAAMGEQYFGPGTRLTVT.

The chain recombines TRBV5-1 with TRBJ2-2; D ambiguous. Trimming shortened V by 4 bases and J by 5 bases, and 9 bases separated the two germline ends. The CDR3 sequence is 13 residues long. Germline values: CDR1 SGHRS, CDR2 YFSETQ. The CDR3 nucleotides read TGCGCCAGCAGCCCACAAGGAACCGGGGAGCTGTTTTTT. Protein product: CASSPQGTGELFF.

V usage is TRBV5-6 and J usage is TRBJ1-1, with D perhaps TRBD1 (5 bases). Trimming removed 3 bases at V and 1 base at J, with 16 bases between. This CDR3 region has 16 residues. CDR1 and CDR2 from the germline V gene are SGHDT and YYEEEE. The CDR3 DNA follows: TGTGCCAGCAGCTCCATAGAGGGGTTGGGGAACACTGAAGCTTTCTTT. It encodes CASSSIEGLGNTEAFF.

V and J are TRBV6-5 and TRBJ2-2; D not certain. Trimming took 3 bases from V and 6 from J, leaving 11 bases between them. The germline V gene has CDR1 MNHEY and CDR2 SVGAGI. This CDR3 spans 14 amino acids. The CDR3 loop is CASSYHATAGELFF. Written as DNA, the CDR3 is TGTGCCAGCAGTTATCACGCGACCGCCGGGGAGCTGTTTTTT.

The rearrangement joins TRBV15 to TRBJ1-2; 7 bases match TRBD1. This CDR3 is built from 14 residues. Losses at the gene ends were 0 bases for V and 8 bases for J; bases not matched to a gene: 6. Germline V gene lookup returns CDR1 LNHNV and CDR2 YYDKDF (reference sequence). CDR3 residues: CATSRDSGGNGYTF. DNA of the CDR3: TGTGCCACCAGCAGAGATTCAGGGGGGAACGGCTACACCTTC. The complete variable domain, with remaining parts taken from reference TRBV15 and TRBJ1-2, reads DAMVIQNPRYQVTQFGKPVTLSCSQTLNHNVMYWYQQKSSQAPKLLFHYYDKDFNNEADTPDNFQSRRPNTSFCFLDIRSPGLGDTAMYLCATSRDSGGNGYTFGSGTRLTVV.

Only a few counts were recorded for this clone. The chain combines TRBV2 with TRBJ1-4, with TRBD1 identical over 9 bases. Germline V CDR1 and CDR2: SNHLY, FYNNEI. With 1 base clipped from V and 6 bases from J, the junction kept 0 bases outside the gene matches. The CDR3 extends over 14 amino acids. CDR3 residues: CASSEGTGDEKLFF. As DNA, the CDR3 is TGTGCCAGCAGTGAAGGGACAGGGGATGAAAAACTGTTTTTT.

The chain carries TRBV10-1 and TRBJ1-4, with TRBD1 as a possible D gene (5 bases). V lost 6 bases and J lost 4, with 12 bases in between. Germline V CDR1 and CDR2: WNHNN, SYGVQD (reference sequence). The CDR3 has 14 amino acids. This chain's CDR3 is CASRKTANNEKLFF. For the CDR3, the DNA is TGCGCCAGCAGAAAGACAGCAAATAATGAAAAACTGTTTTTT.

The V gene is TRBV11-2, the J gene TRBJ2-5; no firm D call. The CDR3 covers 15 residues. The V and J ends lost 2 bases and 2 bases respectively, with 12 bases between them. CDR1 and CDR2 (germline): SGHAT, FQNNGV. The CDR3 region has the DNA TGTGCCAGCAGCTTACTCGGGTGGACGCAAGAGACCCAGTACTTC. Its protein product is CASSLLGWTQETQYF.

This clone was observed a single time. The chain combines TRBV28 with TRBJ2-5, with 9 bases lining up with TRBD2. CDR3 length: 14 residues. The V gene's germline CDR1 is MDHEN and CDR2 SYDVKM. After removal of 5 bases from V and 5 bases from J, the junction contained 6 bases not matched to a gene. This CDR3 is CASSPPTSGETQYF. In DNA, the CDR3 is TGTGCCAGCAGTCCCCCTACTAGCGGGGAGACCCAGTACTTC.

This clone was found a few times. The J gene is TRBJ2-6, the V gene TRBV2; D is possibly TRBD1 or TRBD2 (5 bases each). In germline, CDR1 is SNHLY, CDR2 FYNNEI. The CDR3 totals 13 residues. Trimming shortened V by 8 bases and J by 8 bases, and 13 bases separated the two germline ends. The CDR3 region has the DNA TGTGCCAGCCGTCGGGACGGGACCAACGTCCTGACTTTC. This gives the protein CASRRDGTNVLTF.

The J gene is TRBJ2-2, the V gene TRBV18; TRBD1 is a possible D gene (5 bases). V shed 3 bases and J shed 3 bases, with 14 bases lying between them. CDR1 and CDR2 from the germline V gene are KGHSH and LQKENI. The CDR3 consists of 16 residues. Here the CDR3 reads CASSPLRQGYTGELFF. The DNA for the CDR3 is TGTGCCAGCTCACCGCTGAGGCAGGGATACACCGGGGAGCTGTTTTTT.

The chain links TRBV5-1 to TRBJ2-3; the match to TRBD2 covers 7 bases. The CDR3 length is 13 residues. Germline assignment: CDR1 SGHRS and CDR2 YFSETQ. Trimming at V came to 0 bases and at J to 10 bases, leaving 5 bases not matched to a gene. The CDR3 bases are TGCGCCAGCAGCTTGGCCGGCGCGGGGGCGCAGTATTTT. This translates into CASSLAGAGAQYF. The entire variable domain, with the rest obtained from reference TRBV5-1 and TRBJ2-3, is as follows: KAGVTQTPRYLIKTRGQQVTLSCSPISGHRSVSWYQQTPGQGLQFLFEYFSETQRNKGNFPGRFSGRQFSNSRSEMNVSTLELGDSALYLCASSLAGAGAQYFGPGTRLTVL.

This clone was counted once. The chain links TRBV5-1 to TRBJ2-5; 7 nucleotides agree with TRBD1. The CDR3 consists of 14 residues. V was pared by 4 bases and J by 6 bases, with 9 bases of the junction left unmatched. Germline values: CDR1 SGHRS, CDR2 YFSETQ. Here the CDR3 reads CASSLGQLAQTQYF. CDR3 sequence (DNA): TGCGCCAGCAGCCTGGGACAGCTCGCTCAGACCCAGTACTTC.

This chain links TRBV7-9 with TRBJ2-1, with D uncertain. Germline CDR1 SEHNR, CDR2 FQNEAQ (reference sequence). V shed 1 base and J shed 12 bases, with 7 bases lying between them. CDR3 length: 11 residues. CDR3 sequence reads: CASSLDLGQFF. Written as DNA, the CDR3 is TGTGCCAGCAGCTTAGACCTGGGGCAGTTCTTC. Supplemented by reference TRBV7-9 and TRBJ2-1, the full variable domain reads DTGVSQNPRHKITKRGQNVTFRCDPISEHNRLYWYRQTLGQGPEFLTYFQNEAQLEKSRLLSDRFSAERPKGSFSTLEIQRTEQGDSAMYLCASSLDLGQFFGPGTRLTVL.

V is TRBV24-1 and J is TRBJ2-2; D possibly corresponds to TRBD1 (5 bases). The V gene's germline CDR1 is KGHDR and CDR2 SFDVKD. Trimming pared 9 bases from V and 1 base from J, leaving 11 bases between. The CDR3 has 14 residues. CDR3 sequence: CATGKTVNTGELFF. CDR3 bases: TGTGCCACCGGAAAGACAGTGAACACCGGGGAGCTGTTTTTT.

The CDR3 loop reads CASSLEDVGTDTQYF. In DNA form, the CDR3 reads TGCGCCAGCAGCTTGGAGGATGTGGGGACAGATACGCAGTATTTT. The chain couples TRBV5-1 to TRBJ2-3; D unresolved. The CDR3 length is 15 residues. From germline, CDR1 is SGHRS and CDR2 YFSETQ. Trimming removed 0 bases from V and 3 bases from J, with 11 bases in between.

CDR3 in DNA: TGTGCCAGCGCCCGGGACAACAATCAGCCCCAGCATTTT. Protein: CASARDNNQPQHF. The chain joins TRBV2 to TRBJ1-5, with D possibly being TRBD1 (6 bases). The V and J ends lost 8 bases and 3 bases respectively, with 11 bases between them. The CDR3 length is 13 residues. The germline gives CDR1 SNHLY, CDR2 FYNNEI.